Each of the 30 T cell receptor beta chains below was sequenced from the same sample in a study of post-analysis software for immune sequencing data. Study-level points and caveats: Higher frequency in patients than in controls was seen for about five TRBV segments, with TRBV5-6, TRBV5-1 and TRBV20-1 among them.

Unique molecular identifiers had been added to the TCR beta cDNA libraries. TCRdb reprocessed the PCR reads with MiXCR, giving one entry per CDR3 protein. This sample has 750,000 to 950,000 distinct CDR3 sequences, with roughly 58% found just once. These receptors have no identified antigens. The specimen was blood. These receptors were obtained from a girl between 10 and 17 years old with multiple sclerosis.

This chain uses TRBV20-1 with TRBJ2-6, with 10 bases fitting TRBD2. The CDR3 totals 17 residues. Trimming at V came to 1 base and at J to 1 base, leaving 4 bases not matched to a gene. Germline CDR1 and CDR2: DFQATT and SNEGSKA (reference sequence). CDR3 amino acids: CSARALAGASGANVLTF. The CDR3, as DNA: TGCAGTGCTAGAGCCCTAGCGGGAGCTTCTGGGGCCAACGTCCTGACTTTC.

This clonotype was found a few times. Written as DNA, the CDR3 is TGCGCCAGCAGCTGGAGGACTAGCGGGAACACAGATACGCAGTATTTT. Translated: CASSWRTSGNTDTQYF. The chain joins TRBV5-1 to TRBJ2-3; 12 nucleotides align to TRBD2. The CDR3 runs 16 residues. Germline V lookup: CDR1 SGHRS, CDR2 YFSETQ. The trim removed 3 bases at V and 2 bases at J, leaving 4 bases unmatched.

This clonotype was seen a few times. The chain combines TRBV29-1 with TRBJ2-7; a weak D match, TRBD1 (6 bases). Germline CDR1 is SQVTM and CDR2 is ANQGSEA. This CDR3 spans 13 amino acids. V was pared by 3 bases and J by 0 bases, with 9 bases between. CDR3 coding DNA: TGCAGCGTTGAGGGGGACACCTCCTACGAGCAGTACTTC. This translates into CSVEGDTSYEQYF.

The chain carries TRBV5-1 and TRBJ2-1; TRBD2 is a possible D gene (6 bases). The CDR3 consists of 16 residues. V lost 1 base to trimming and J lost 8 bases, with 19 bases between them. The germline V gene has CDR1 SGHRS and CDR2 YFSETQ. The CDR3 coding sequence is TGCGCCAGCAGCTTGTTTTCGACTGGGGGGATCGATGAGCAGTTCTTC. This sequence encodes CASSLFSTGGIDEQFF.

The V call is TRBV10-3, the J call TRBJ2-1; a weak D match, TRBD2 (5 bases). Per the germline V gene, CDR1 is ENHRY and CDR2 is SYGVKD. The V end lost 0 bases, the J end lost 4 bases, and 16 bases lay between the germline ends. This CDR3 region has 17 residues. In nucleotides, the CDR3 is TGTGCCATCAGTGAGTCGAGCAGACTACAAAATTACAATGAGCAGTTCTTC. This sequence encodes CAISESSRLQNYNEQFF.

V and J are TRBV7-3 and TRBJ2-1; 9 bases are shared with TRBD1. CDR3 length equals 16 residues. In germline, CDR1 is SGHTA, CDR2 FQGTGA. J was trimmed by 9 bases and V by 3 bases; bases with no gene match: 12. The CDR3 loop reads CASSLLTGTGSGEQFF. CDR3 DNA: TGTGCCAGCAGCTTGCTCACCGGGACAGGGAGTGGTGAGCAGTTCTTC.

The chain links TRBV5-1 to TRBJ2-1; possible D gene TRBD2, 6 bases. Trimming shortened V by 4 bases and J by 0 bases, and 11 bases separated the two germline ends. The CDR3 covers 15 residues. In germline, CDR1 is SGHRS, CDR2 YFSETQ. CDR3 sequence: CASSVMGGSYNEQFF. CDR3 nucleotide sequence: TGCGCCAGCAGCGTGATGGGGGGCTCCTACAATGAGCAGTTCTTC. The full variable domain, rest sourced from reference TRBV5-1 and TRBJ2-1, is KAGVTQTPRYLIKTRGQQVTLSCSPISGHRSVSWYQQTPGQGLQFLFEYFSETQRNKGNFPGRFSGRQFSNSRSEMNVSTLELGDSALYLCASSVMGGSYNEQFFGPGTRLTVL.

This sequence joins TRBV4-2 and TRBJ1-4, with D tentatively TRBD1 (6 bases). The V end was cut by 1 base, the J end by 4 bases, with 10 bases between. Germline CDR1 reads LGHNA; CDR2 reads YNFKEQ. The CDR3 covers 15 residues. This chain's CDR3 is CASSQGGRSNEKLFF. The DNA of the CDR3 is TGTGCCAGCAGCCAAGGGGGGCGGAGTAATGAAAAACTGTTTTTT.

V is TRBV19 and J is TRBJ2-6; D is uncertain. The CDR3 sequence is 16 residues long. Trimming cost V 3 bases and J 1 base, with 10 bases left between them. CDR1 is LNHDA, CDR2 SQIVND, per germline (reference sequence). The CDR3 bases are TGTGCCAGTAGTATGGGTGCTGGTTCTGGGGCCAACGTCCTGACTTTC. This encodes CASSMGAGSGANVLTF. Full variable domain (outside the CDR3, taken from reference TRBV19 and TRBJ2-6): DGGITQSPKYLFRKEGQNVTLSCEQNLNHDAMYWYRQDPGQGLRLIYYSQIVNDFQKGDIAEGYSVSREKKESFPLTVTSAQKNPTAFYLCASSMGAGSGANVLTFGAGSRLTVL.

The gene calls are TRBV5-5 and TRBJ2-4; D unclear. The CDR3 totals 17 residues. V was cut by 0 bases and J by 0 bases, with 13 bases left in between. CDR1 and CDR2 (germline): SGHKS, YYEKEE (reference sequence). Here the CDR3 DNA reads TGTGCCAGCAGCTTGGCTTTAGCTTACGGAGCCAAAAACATTCAGTACTTC. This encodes CASSLALAYGAKNIQYF.

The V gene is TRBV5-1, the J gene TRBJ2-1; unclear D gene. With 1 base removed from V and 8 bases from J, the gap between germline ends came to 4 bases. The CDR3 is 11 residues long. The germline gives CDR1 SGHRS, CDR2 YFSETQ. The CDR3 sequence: CASSLSHEQFF. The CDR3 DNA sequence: TGCGCCAGCAGCTTGTCCCATGAGCAGTTCTTC.

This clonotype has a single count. In nucleotides, the CDR3 is TGCGCCAGCAGCCAAGATATGGGTCGCTCAGGCTTGTGGGAGACCCAGTACTTC. Translated: CASSQDMGRSGLWETQYF. This chain links TRBV4-1 with TRBJ2-5, with D uncertain. Trimming removed 0 bases from V and 5 bases from J, with 22 bases in between. CDR1 and CDR2 (germline): MGHRA, YSYEKL. The CDR3 is 18 residues long.

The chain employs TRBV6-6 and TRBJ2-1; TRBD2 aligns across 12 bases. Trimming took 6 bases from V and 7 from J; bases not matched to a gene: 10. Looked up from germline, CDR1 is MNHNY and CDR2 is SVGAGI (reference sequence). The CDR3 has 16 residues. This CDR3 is CASREGWTSGVNEQFF. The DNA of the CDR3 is TGTGCCAGCAGGGAAGGTTGGACTAGCGGGGTAAATGAGCAGTTCTTC.

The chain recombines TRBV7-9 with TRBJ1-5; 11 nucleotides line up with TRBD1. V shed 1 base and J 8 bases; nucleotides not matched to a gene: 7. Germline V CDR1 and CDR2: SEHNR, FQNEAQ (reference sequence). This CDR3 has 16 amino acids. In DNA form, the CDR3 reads TGTGCCAGCAGCTTAGGAGGGACAGGGGGTTTCGAGCCCCAGCATTTT. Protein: CASSLGGTGGFEPQHF.

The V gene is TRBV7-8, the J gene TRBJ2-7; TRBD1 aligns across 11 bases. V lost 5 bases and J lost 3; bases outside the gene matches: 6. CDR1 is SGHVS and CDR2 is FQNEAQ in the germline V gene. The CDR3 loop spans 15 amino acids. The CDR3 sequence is CASSPSGTGGYEQYF. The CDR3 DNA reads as TGTGCCAGCAGCCCATCCGGGACAGGGGGCTACGAGCAGTACTTC. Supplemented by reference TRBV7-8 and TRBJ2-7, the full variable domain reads GAGVSQSPRYKVAKRGQDVALRCDPISGHVSLFWYQQALGQGPEFLTYFQNEAQLDKSGLPSDRFFAERPEGSVSTLKIQRTQQEDSAVYLCASSPSGTGGYEQYFGPGTRLTVT.

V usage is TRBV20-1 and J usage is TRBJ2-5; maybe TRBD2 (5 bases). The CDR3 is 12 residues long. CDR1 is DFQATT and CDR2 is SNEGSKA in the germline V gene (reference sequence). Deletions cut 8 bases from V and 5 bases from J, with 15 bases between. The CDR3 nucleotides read TGCAGTAGCGGCCCCGCGAGGGAGACCCAGTACTTC. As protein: CSSGPARETQYF.

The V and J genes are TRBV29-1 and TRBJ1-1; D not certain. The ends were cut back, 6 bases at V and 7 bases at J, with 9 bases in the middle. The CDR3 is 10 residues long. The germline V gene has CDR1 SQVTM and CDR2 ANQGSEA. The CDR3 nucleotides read TGCAGCGTCGAGGAAGTTGAAGCTTTCTTT. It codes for CSVEEVEAFF.

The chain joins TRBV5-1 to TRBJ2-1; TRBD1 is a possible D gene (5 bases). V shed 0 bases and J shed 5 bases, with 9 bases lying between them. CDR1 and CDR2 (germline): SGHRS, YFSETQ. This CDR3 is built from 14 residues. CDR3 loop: CASSLGGSDNEQFF. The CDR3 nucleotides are TGCGCCAGCAGCTTGGGGGGCAGCGACAATGAGCAGTTCTTC. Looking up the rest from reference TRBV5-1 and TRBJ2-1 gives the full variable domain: KAGVTQTPRYLIKTRGQQVTLSCSPISGHRSVSWYQQTPGQGLQFLFEYFSETQRNKGNFPGRFSGRQFSNSRSEMNVSTLELGDSALYLCASSLGGSDNEQFFGPGTRLTVL.

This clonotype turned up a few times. The CDR3 DNA reads as TGTGCCAGCAGTTCCCAGGCCAGCGCGTACTATGGCTACACCTTC. Translated: CASSSQASAYYGYTF. V usage is TRBV12-3 or TRBV12-4 and J usage is TRBJ1-2, with no clear D. The CDR3 spans 15 residues. Trimming left V 4 bases short and J 3 bases short, with 15 bases between.

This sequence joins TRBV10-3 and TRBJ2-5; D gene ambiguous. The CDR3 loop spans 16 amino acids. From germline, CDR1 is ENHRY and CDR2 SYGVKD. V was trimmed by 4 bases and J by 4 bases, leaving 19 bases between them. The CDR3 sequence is CAISASIRQDRETQYF. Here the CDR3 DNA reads TGTGCCATCAGTGCCAGTATTAGGCAGGACCGAGAGACCCAGTACTTC.

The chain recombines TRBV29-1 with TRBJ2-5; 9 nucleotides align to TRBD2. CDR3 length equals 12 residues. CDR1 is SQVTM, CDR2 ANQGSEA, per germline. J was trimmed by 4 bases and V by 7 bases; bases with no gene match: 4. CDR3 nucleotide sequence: TGCAGCGCCAATAGCGGGAGAGAGACCCAGTACTTC. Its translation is CSANSGRETQYF.

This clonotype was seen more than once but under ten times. This CDR3 reads CASSSSAAQSYEQYF. The CDR3 DNA reads TGTGCCAGCTCTAGCTCGGCGGCCCAGTCCTACGAGCAGTACTTC. The gene calls are TRBV27 and TRBJ2-7, with a weak D call TRBD2 (5 bases). The ends were cut back, 8 bases at V and 1 base at J, with 18 bases in the middle. The CDR3 has 15 residues. Germline loops: CDR1 MNHEY, CDR2 SMNVEV (reference sequence).

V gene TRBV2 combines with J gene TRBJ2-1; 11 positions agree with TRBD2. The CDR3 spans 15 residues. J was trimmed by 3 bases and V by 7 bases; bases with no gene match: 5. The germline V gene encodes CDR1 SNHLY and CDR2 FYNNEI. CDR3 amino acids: CASKLLAGDYNEQFF. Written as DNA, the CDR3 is TGTGCCAGCAAGTTACTAGCGGGAGACTACAATGAGCAGTTCTTC.

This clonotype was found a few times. This CDR3 reads CSVHLDKKIYNEQFF. The CDR3 DNA reads as TGCAGCGTCCATCTGGACAAGAAAATCTACAATGAGCAGTTCTTC. The chain employs TRBV29-1 and TRBJ2-1, with a possible D match to TRBD1 (5 bases). Germline loops: CDR1 SQVTM, CDR2 ANQGSEA. The germline V and J ends were trimmed by 6 bases and 3 bases, with 18 bases remaining between them. The CDR3 extends over 15 amino acids.

The CDR3: CASSFLYGFLGTGGNEQYF. CDR3 sequence (DNA): TGTGCCAGCAGCTTCCTATATGGTTTTCTGGGGACAGGGGGCAACGAGCAGTACTTC. The V and J genes are TRBV2 and TRBJ2-7; 12 bases fit TRBD1. V lost 6 bases to trimming and J lost 5 bases; unmatched junction nucleotides: 20. Germline V gives CDR1 SNHLY, CDR2 FYNNEI. The CDR3 spans 19 residues. The complete variable domain, with remaining parts taken from reference TRBV2 and TRBJ2-7, reads EPEVTQTPSHQVTQMGQEVILRCVPISNHLYFYWYRQILGQKVEFLVSFYNNEISEKSEIFDDQFSVERPDGSNFTLKIRSTKLEDSAMYFCASSFLYGFLGTGGNEQYFGPGTRLTVT.

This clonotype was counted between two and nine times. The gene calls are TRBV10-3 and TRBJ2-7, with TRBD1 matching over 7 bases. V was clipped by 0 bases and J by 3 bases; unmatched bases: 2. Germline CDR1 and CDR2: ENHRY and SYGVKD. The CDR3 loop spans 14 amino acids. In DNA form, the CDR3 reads TGTGCCATCAGTGAGTCGGGGACAGTCTACGAGCAGTACTTC. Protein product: CAISESGTVYEQYF.

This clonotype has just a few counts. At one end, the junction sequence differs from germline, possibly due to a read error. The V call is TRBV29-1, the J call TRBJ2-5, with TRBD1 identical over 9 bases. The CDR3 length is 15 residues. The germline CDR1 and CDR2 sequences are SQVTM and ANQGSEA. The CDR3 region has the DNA TGCAGCGTCGAAGACGAGGGACAGGGAAAATGGGAGCAGTACTTC. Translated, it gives CSVEDEGQGKWEQYF.

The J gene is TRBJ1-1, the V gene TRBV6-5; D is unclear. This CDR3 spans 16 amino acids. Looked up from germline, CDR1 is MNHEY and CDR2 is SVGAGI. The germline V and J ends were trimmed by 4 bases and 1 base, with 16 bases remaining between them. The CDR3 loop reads CASSLVSPSENTEAFF. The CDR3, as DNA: TGTGCCAGCAGTTTAGTTTCGCCCTCAGAGAACACTGAAGCTTTCTTT.

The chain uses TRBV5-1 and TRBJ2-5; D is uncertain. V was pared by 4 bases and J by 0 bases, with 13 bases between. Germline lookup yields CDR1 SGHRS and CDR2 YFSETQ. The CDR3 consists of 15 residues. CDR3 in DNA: TGCGCCAGCAGCATCCCTCCCCTGTACCAAGAGACCCAGTACTTC. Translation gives CASSIPPLYQETQYF.

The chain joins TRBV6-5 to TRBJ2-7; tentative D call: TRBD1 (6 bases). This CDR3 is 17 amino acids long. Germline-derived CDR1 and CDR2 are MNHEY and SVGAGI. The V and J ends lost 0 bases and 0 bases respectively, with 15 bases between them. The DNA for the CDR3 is TGTGCCAGCAGTTACTCAATGAAGGGGGTCCCCTCCTACGAGCAGTACTTC. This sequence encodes CASSYSMKGVPSYEQYF.